The rows below give T cell receptor beta chains drawn from one sample of a study of cytomegalovirus exposure and HLA in healthy donors. Data came from immunoSEQ multiplex PCR; TCRdb stores just in-frame clones and leaves some out. The sample records about 120,000 clones, approximately 94% being singletons. Sequencing input: PBMCs. These receptors were taken from a man between 18 and 35 years old in good health and CMV-seronegative. CDR3s include the opening cysteine and the closing phenylalanine or tryptophan. The D gene is left open where the match is weak. The size entry is marked missing in some rows and otherwise reads once, few, many or a size class.

>TRBJ1-5|TRBV6-1|.|TRBD1
TGTGCCAGCAGTGCCCAACAGGGGGGGGATCAGCCCCAGCATTTT
CASSAQQGGDQPQHF
>TRBJ2-1|TRBV27|.|TRBD2
TGTGCCAGCAGTCCGGCCGGGACTAGCGGGACCCATGAGCAGTTCTTC
CASSPAGTSGTHEQFF
>TRBJ2-3|TRBV18|.|TRBD2
TGTGCCAGCTCTCCCGGACTAGCGGACGATACGCAGTATTTT
CASSPGLADDTQYF
>TRBJ1-5|TRBV7-9|.|TRBD1
TGTGCCAGCAGCTTGGGGGACAGGGGCGGCAATCAGCCCCAGCATTTT
CASSLGDRGGNQPQHF
>TRBJ2-7|TRBV7-2|.|TRBD2
TGTGCCAGCAGCTTAGAGCCAGCGGGAGGGCCGAGGAACGAGCAGTACTTC
CASSLEPAGGPRNEQYF
>TRBJ2-1|TRBV7-8|once|.
TGTGCCAGCAGCTTAGTAGAGCGGCGGGATGAGCAGTTCTTC
CASSLVERRDEQFF
>TRBJ1-5|TRBV5-4|.|TRBD1
TGTGCCAGCAGCAGAGCCGGGACAGCGGCCTATGACAGCAATCAGCCCCAGCATTTT
CASSRAGTAAYDSNQPQHF
>TRBJ2-7|TRBV7-2|.|TRBD1
TGTGCCAGCAGCTCCGGCCATTGGACAGGAGACTACGAGCAGTACTTC
CASSSGHWTGDYEQYF
>TRBJ2-2|TRBV11-3|.|TRBD2
TGTGCCAGCAGCTTAGGCCCGCGTGCGGGAGGGCCGAACACCGGGGAGCTGTTTTTT
CASSLGPRAGGPNTGELFF
>TRBJ1-1|TRBV7-9|.|.
TGTGCCAGCAGCTTTGAGGGTGGGCCGAACACTGAAGCTTTCTTT
CASSFEGGPNTEAFF
>TRBJ1-1|TRBV11-3|.|TRBD1
TGTGCCAGCAGCCTTGGACAGGGGACTGGTACTGAAGCTTTCTTT
CASSLGQGTGTEAFF
>TRBJ2-1|TRBV30|.|TRBD2
TGTGCCTGGGATGGCGGGAGGAATGAGCAGTTCTTC
CAWDGGRNEQFF
>TRBJ1-2|TRBV30|.|TRBD1
TGTGCCTGGAGTGTAGGGCAGGGGGGTGACTATGGCTACACCTTC
CAWSVGQGGDYGYTF
>TRBJ2-1|TRBV14|.|.
TGTGCCAGCAGCCCCCAGGACTATTGGCCTGGCATCGTGAATGAGCAGTTCTTC
CASSPQDYWPGIVNEQFF
>TRBJ1-5|TRBV6-1|.|.
TGTGCCAGCAGTGAGTGGGGGGAAGACGATAGCAATCAGCCCCAGCATTTT
CASSEWGEDDSNQPQHF
>TRBJ1-1|TRBV4-1|.|.
TGCGCCAGCAGCCAATGGGGGGGACGGGCTTTCTTT
CASSQWGGRAFF
>TRBJ2-1|TRBV5-4|once|TRBD2
TGTGCCAGCAGCTTGCCTAGCGGGAGGCCCTACAATGAGCAGTTCTTC
CASSLPSGRPYNEQFF
>TRBJ2-1|TRBV15|once|.
TGTGCCACCAGCAGAGAACTAAACTCCGATGAGCAGTTCTTC
CATSRELNSDEQFF
>TRBJ2-3|TRBV19|.|TRBD1
TGTGCCAGTAGTTCCTGGCCTGTGACAGGGCCTGGGCGGAATACGCAGTATTTT
CASSSWPVTGPGRNTQYF
>TRBJ2-7|TRBV19|few|TRBD1
TGTGCCAGTAGTGTTGGACAGGCCTACGAGCAGTACTTC
CASSVGQAYEQYF
>TRBJ1-2|TRBV4-1|.|TRBD1
TGCGCCAGCAGCCAAACATCCGGGACAGGGCTTAACTATGGCTACACCTTC
CASSQTSGTGLNYGYTF
>TRBJ1-2|TRBV27|.|TRBD1
TGTGCCAGCAGTCCATCTTGGGACAGGGATCATTATGGCTACACCTTC
CASSPSWDRDHYGYTF
>TRBJ2-2|TRBV7-2|.|TRBD1
TGTGCCAGCAGCTTAGTTTCTGGGACAGCTGGGGAGCTGTTTTTT
CASSLVSGTAGELFF
>TRBJ2-7|TRBV27|.|.
TGTGCCAGCAGTTTATCGATAGACTACGAGCAGTACTTC
CASSLSIDYEQYF
>TRBJ1-1|TRBV28|.|TRBD1
TGTGCCAGCAGGATACGGACAGGGATGGCTTTCTTT
CASRIRTGMAFF
>TRBJ1-1|TRBV4-3|.|TRBD1
TGCGCCAGCAGCCAAGTGGGTCCGGACAGGGGAGTAGCTGAAGCTTTCTTT
CASSQVGPDRGVAEAFF
>TRBJ2-1|TRBV7-3|.|TRBD2
TGTGCCAGCAGTTCCAATGGACTAGCGGGAGGGGTTGAGCAGTTCTTC
CASSSNGLAGGVEQFF